This T cell receptor beta chain came from a study of T cells in Graves' hyperthyroidism and ophthalmopathy. It was RNA transcripts that yielded the amplified TCR beta CDR3 regions. HTBI primers were employed in a first-round RT-PCR of the TCR CDR3. TCRdb processed the multiplex PCR reads anew with MiXCR; each CDR3 protein has one entry. The sample lists some 600,000 distinct CDR3 sequences; roughly 13% were seen once. This clonotype was seen many times. The CDR3 loop spans 16 amino acids. Germline CDR1 SGDLS, CDR2 YYNGEE. Trimming at V came to 0 bases and at J to 3 bases, leaving 3 bases not matched to a gene.

This clonotype was obtained from a woman between 25 and 40 years old with Graves' hyperthyroidism that later progressed to Graves' ophthalmopathy. J is TRBJ2-1 and V is TRBV9; 10 bases agree with TRBD2. Sequencing was carried out using blood. For the CDR3, the DNA is TGTGCCAGCAGCGTAGACGAGCGGGAGGGCTACAATGAGCAGTTCTTC. Translating gives CASSVDEREGYNEQFF.